This T cell receptor beta chain comes out of a study of cytomegalovirus exposure and HLA in healthy donors. Primers included in the PCR were 60 Vbeta and 13 Jbeta primers. Repertoires were generated with immunoSEQ multiplex PCR, while TCRdb's copy carries only in-frame clones and drops some. The profile covers 110,000 to 150,000 clones, with 70% to 80% appearing a single time and under 2.5% taken by the ten largest. Donors were nominally healthy when sampled, though unrecorded immune exposures were likely. CDR1 is MNHEY and CDR2 is SMNVEV in the germline V gene (reference sequence). The germline V and J ends were trimmed by 6 bases and 5 bases, with 11 bases remaining between them. The length of the CDR3 is 13 residues.

This clonotype was sampled from a woman between 55 and 75 years old in good health and CMV-seropositive. The gene calls are TRBV27 and TRBJ1-5; maybe TRBD1 (5 bases). Sample: PBMCs. CDR3 sequence: CASSRAGYQPQHF. Written as DNA, the CDR3 is TGTGCCAGCAGCAGGGCAGGGTATCAGCCCCAGCATTTT.